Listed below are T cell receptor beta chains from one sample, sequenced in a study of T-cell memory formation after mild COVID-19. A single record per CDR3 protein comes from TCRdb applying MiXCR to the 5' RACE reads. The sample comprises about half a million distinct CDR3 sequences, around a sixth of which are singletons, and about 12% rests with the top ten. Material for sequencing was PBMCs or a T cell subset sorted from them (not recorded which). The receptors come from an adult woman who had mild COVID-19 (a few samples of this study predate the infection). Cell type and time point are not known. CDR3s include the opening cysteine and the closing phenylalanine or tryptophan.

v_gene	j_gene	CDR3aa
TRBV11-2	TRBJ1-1	CASSPRTVLNTEAFF
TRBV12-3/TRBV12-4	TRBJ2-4	CASSWRLAGGRVKNIQYF
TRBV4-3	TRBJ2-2	CASRVSGNTGELFF
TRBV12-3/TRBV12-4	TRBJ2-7	CASSLGGQYEQYF
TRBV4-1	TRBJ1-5	CASSQEVPAFPYQPQHF
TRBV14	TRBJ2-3	CASSQFGTANTDTQYF
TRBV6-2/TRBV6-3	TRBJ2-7	CASSYSGGSAGEQYF
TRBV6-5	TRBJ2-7	CASSPRGTTPYGQYF
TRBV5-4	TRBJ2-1	CASSSGLVDEQFF
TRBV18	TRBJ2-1	CASSPRTGEREQFF
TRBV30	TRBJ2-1	CACPTDRGGNNEQFF
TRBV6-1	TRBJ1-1	CASSEAGIWGQLAFF
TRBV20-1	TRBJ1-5	CSASDDPGGQHF
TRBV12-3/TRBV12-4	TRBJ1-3	CASSPTGGFGNTIYF
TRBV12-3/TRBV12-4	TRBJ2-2	CASRFRSRVDRVGGNTGELFF
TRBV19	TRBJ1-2	CASRNRWNGYTF
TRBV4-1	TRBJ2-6	CASSHPGRSGANVLTF
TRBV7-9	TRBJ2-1	CASSFNGGAYNEQFF